Detailed here is one T cell receptor beta chain. This clonotype occurred a few times. No antigen is known for it. Per-nucleotide qualities are absent, and no much larger clonotype sits a single base away. This sample stems from a study of identical twins (dated by TCRdb to the mid-2010s). Regarding the research as a whole: To test whether fetal clonotypes persist, this study deep-sequenced TCR alpha and beta repertoires from monozygotic twins, from unrelated adults of various ages, and from cord blood. To rule out contamination, replicate twin experiments were performed at different times with different library preparation protocols.

Sequences SNHLY (CDR1) and FYNNEI (CDR2) are obtained from the germline V gene. Relative to germline, V is missing 3 bases and J is missing 4 bases, with 5 bases of the junction outside any gene match. From cysteine to phenylalanine, the CDR3 is 15 amino acids long. Only the CDR3 region is kept as DNA, spanning 45 bases read in frame from base 1. Study-wide findings and limitations: The excess sharing between twins in beta out-of-frame sequences was weaker because fewer shared sequences reduced the signal-to-noise ratio. Conclusions relied on cross-sectional statistical analysis, since the same donors could not be followed over many years. In monozygotic twins, recombination models systematically underestimated out-of-frame TCR alpha sharing, but the models matched the sharing seen between unrelated individuals. Abundant cord blood beta clonotypes carried fewer insertions; young adult naive repertoires showed a weaker similar trend, while memory repertoires showed none. Invariant T cells such as MAIT and iNKT could partly confound zero-insertion analyses, though diverse VJ usage argued against this for most clonotypes. Out-of-frame TCR alpha sequences shared between twins showed an excess of low generation-probability sequences compared with coincidental sharing between unrelated individuals.

Libraries were constructed by 5' RACE. Instrument on record: Illumina HiSeq 2000. A universal primer binding site was introduced by template switching, and a unique molecular identifier was present in the final cDNA, enabling accurate counting of TCR cDNA molecules. Specific primers in the conserved constant-segment region were used to synthesize first-strand cDNA for the TCR alpha and beta chains. To control for contamination, each cDNA library was double barcoded with a SMART-Mk sample barcode plus Illumina barcodes. TruSeq adapter sequences along with Illumina sample barcodes were introduced in two successive PCR steps. The TCR alpha and beta cDNA libraries were sequenced on the Illumina HiSeq platform using custom primers. In the authors' own workflow: MiGEC was used to process raw reads and extract unique molecular identifiers, and MiXCR was used to find CDR3 positions. For each individual, recombination models were inferred using an EM algorithm with the repgenHMM and IGoR tools. The tcR package in R was used for shared clonotype analysis, with sharing normalized by the product of cloneset sizes. Out-of-frame nonproductive sequences were analyzed to study raw recombination free of thymic and clonal selection effects. The raw public data were reprocessed by TCRdb itself: fastp quality trimming at Q25, MiXCR clonotype calling, in-frame beta chains only. Merged by CDR3 protein, the rows form single entries marked with the most common genes and DNA. The V and J calls here are based on TCRdb, not the publication. The sample includes about 250,000 distinct CDR3 sequences, with around 15% observed a single time. In total, the top ten clones hold approximately 8.8% of the sample.

Only healthy Caucasian donors were included. Miltenyi CD45RO+ enrichment and human naive T-cell isolation kits were used to isolate memory (CD45RO+) and naive T cells from PBMC. Recombination linked TRBV2 to TRBJ2-1, with 8 junctional bases fitting TRBD2. Sequencing was performed on memory (CD45RO+) T cells sorted from blood. Per the publication, the cell subset or site label means: CD45RO+ enriched T cells. This sequence was found in a woman between 18 and 29 years old in good health. The nucleotide sequence is TGTGCCAGCAGTGACGGGGGGGCCTCTTACAATGAGCAGTTCTTC. Translation gives CASSDGGASYNEQFF.